The 19 T cell receptor beta chains in this list originate from one sample, sequenced in a study of blood T cell repertoires in COVID-19. Profiling relied on immunoSEQ multiplex PCR, and the TCRdb table lists in-frame clones only, not all of them. The sample records around 160,000 clones, about 80% being singletons. Sequenced material: PBMCs or T cells enriched from blood (not recorded which). These receptors were collected from a woman in her sixties who had recovered from COVID-19.

This clone appeared a few times. The rearrangement joins TRBV5-8 to TRBJ1-1; unclear D gene. The ends were cut back, 2 bases at V and 7 bases at J, with 12 bases in the middle. CDR1 is SGHTS and CDR2 is YDEGEE in the germline V gene. The CDR3 has 13 residues. In DNA, the CDR3 is TGTGCCAGCAGCTTCCGTCAGACACTTGAAGCTTTCTTT. Its protein is CASSFRQTLEAFF.

The J gene is TRBJ2-7, the V gene TRBV18; no clear D gene. Trimming took 6 bases from V and 2 from J, leaving 20 bases between them. The CDR3 loop spans 16 amino acids. Germline CDR1 KGHSH, CDR2 LQKENI. CDR3 region: CASSIVPPGLTYEQYF. CDR3 coding DNA: TGTGCCAGCTCTATCGTCCCCCCTGGGCTTACCTACGAGCAGTACTTC. Variable domain in full (rest from reference TRBV18 and TRBJ2-7): NAGVMQNPRHLVRRRGQEARLRCSPMKGHSHVYWYRQLPEEGLKFMVYLQKENIIDESGMPKERFSAEFPKEGPSILRIQQVVRGDSAAYFCASSIVPPGLTYEQYFGPGTRLTVT.

The V gene is TRBV14, the J gene TRBJ1-3; 7 nucleotides align to TRBD1. The CDR3 sequence is 15 residues long. Germline CDR1 is SGHDN and CDR2 is FVKESK. J gave up 4 bases and V 6 bases, and 9 bases lay outside the gene matches. The CDR3 protein is CASRDITGDGNTIYF. In DNA form, the CDR3 reads TGTGCCAGCAGGGACATCACAGGGGACGGAAACACCATATATTTT.

V and J are TRBV27 and TRBJ2-7; 10 bases align to TRBD1. V lost 6 bases to trimming and J lost 5 bases; unmatched junction nucleotides: 7. The CDR3 has 14 residues. CDR1 MNHEY and CDR2 SMNVEV come from the germline V gene (reference sequence). CDR3 region: CASSRTGGIDEQYF. The CDR3 DNA is TGTGCCAGCAGCCGGACAGGGGGAATCGACGAGCAGTACTTC.

The J gene is TRBJ1-1, the V gene TRBV7-9; possible D gene TRBD1, 5 bases. V lost 1 base and J lost 5, with 11 bases in between. Germline V gene lookup returns CDR1 SEHNR and CDR2 FQNEAQ (reference sequence). CDR3 length: 14 residues. In nucleotides, the CDR3 is TGTGCCAGCAGCTTAGGAGTTCGGGGGACTGAAGCTTTCTTT. Amino acids: CASSLGVRGTEAFF. Full variable domain (remainder filled in from reference TRBV7-9 and TRBJ1-1): DTGVSQNPRHKITKRGQNVTFRCDPISEHNRLYWYRQTLGQGPEFLTYFQNEAQLEKSRLLSDRFSAERPKGSFSTLEIQRTEQGDSAMYLCASSLGVRGTEAFFGQGTRLTVV.

The chain uses TRBV9 and TRBJ2-1; weak D call: TRBD2 (6 bases). The CDR3 loop spans 15 amino acids. V was pared by 3 bases and J by 2 bases, with 12 bases between. The germline V gene has CDR1 SGDLS and CDR2 YYNGEE. The CDR3 DNA is TGTGCCAGCAGCGACCTGGGACTGACCTACAATGAGCAGTTCTTC. Its translation is CASSDLGLTYNEQFF.

The chain links TRBV19 to TRBJ1-2; TRBD1 might be the D (6 bases). The CDR3 runs 13 residues. The V gene lost 1 base and the J gene lost 8 bases, with 11 bases spanning the gap. The germline gives CDR1 LNHDA, CDR2 SQIVND (reference sequence). The CDR3 sequence: CASSIVPGDGYTF. The CDR3 coding sequence is TGTGCCAGTAGTATAGTGCCAGGGGACGGCTACACCTTC.

The rearrangement uses TRBV7-8 and TRBJ2-7; 11 nucleotides match TRBD1. CDR1 SGHVS and CDR2 FQNEAQ come from the germline V gene. V dropped 5 bases and J dropped 5; count of bases not matched to a gene: 8. This CDR3 is built from 15 residues. For the CDR3, the DNA is TGTGCCAGCAGCGCCAGGACAGGGGGCTCGGACGAGCAGTACTTC. Amino acid sequence: CASSARTGGSDEQYF.

The V call is TRBV7-2, the J call TRBJ1-5, with D possibly TRBD1 on 6 matching bases. In germline, CDR1 is SGHTA, CDR2 FQGNSA. The CDR3 is made up of 15 amino acids. V lost 5 bases, J lost 0 bases, and 11 bases lay in between. DNA of the CDR3: TGTGCCAGCAGCGGAACAGGGTTTAGCAATCAGCCCCAGCATTTT. It translates to CASSGTGFSNQPQHF.

V and J are TRBV5-1 and TRBJ2-7; perhaps TRBD1 as D (5 bases). The CDR3 runs to 15 residues. Trimming removed 1 base at V and 0 bases at J, with 11 bases between. Germline V gives CDR1 SGHRS, CDR2 YFSETQ. CDR3 protein: CASSLRGPFSYEQYF. The DNA for the CDR3 is TGCGCCAGCAGCTTGAGGGGCCCTTTCTCCTACGAGCAGTACTTC.

This chain links TRBV7-2 with TRBJ2-2; TRBD2 agrees at 9 bases. V shed 5 bases and J 6 bases; nucleotides not matched to a gene: 10. The CDR3 runs 16 residues. Germline CDR1 SGHTA, CDR2 FQGNSA. CDR3 bases: TGTGCCAGCAGCCCCAGGGGTAGCGGGGGTCCCGGGGAGCTGTTTTTT. It codes for CASSPRGSGGPGELFF.

The V call is TRBV2, the J call TRBJ2-3; D may be TRBD1 (6 bases). Trimming took 7 bases from V and 7 from J, leaving 18 bases between them. CDR3 length: 14 amino acids. Germline CDR1 and CDR2: SNHLY and FYNNEI. CDR3 coding DNA: TGTGCCAGCACCTCCGGGACATCTATGAATACGCAGTATTTT. Its translation is CASTSGTSMNTQYF.

The chain couples TRBV9 to TRBJ2-5; 7 bases line up with TRBD1. The CDR3 is 14 residues long. Looked up from germline, CDR1 is SGDLS and CDR2 is YYNGEE. Germline trimming cut 0 bases from V and 4 bases from J; bases unmatched to any gene: 3. Here the CDR3 DNA reads TGTGCCAGCAGCGTAGGACAGGGTTCAGAGACCCAGTACTTC. This sequence encodes CASSVGQGSETQYF. Full variable domain (outside the CDR3, taken from reference TRBV9 and TRBJ2-5): DSGVTQTPKHLITATGQRVTLRCSPRSGDLSVYWYQQSLDQGLQFLIQYYNGEERAKGNILERFSAQQFPDLHSELNLSSLELGDSALYFCASSVGQGSETQYFGPGTRLLVL.

The chain joins TRBV7-9 to TRBJ2-1, with 8 positions matching TRBD2. CDR3 length: 15 amino acids. With V trimmed by 5 bases and J by 0 bases, 3 bases remained unmatched. Germline values: CDR1 SEHNR, CDR2 FQNEAQ (reference sequence). The CDR3 nucleotides are TGTGCCAGCAGCCGGGGGGGTCCCTCCTACAATGAGCAGTTCTTC. Amino acid sequence: CASSRGGPSYNEQFF.

This chain connects TRBV3-1 (or the pseudogene TRBV3-2) to TRBJ2-3; D is perhaps TRBD1 (6 bases). This CDR3 is 15 amino acids long. The germline CDR1 and CDR2 sequences are LGHDT and YNNKEL (reference sequence). Trimming removed 2 bases from V and 0 bases from J, with 9 bases in between. CDR3 DNA sequence: TGTGCCAGCAGCCAATCTGACAGGAGCACAGATACGCAGTATTTT. This encodes CASSQSDRSTDTQYF.

Details on this clone: Other nucleotide sequences in the sample specify the same CDR3. This chain uses TRBV29-1 with TRBJ1-1; 9 positions match TRBD1. Per germline, CDR1 SQVTM and CDR2 ANQGSEA. The J segment lost 4 bases and the V segment lost 6 bases, leaving 3 bases of the junction unmatched. This CDR3 spans 12 amino acids. The CDR3 region has the DNA TGCAGCGTATCACAGGGGGCCACTGAAGCTTTCTTT. Protein sequence: CSVSQGATEAFF.

This clone has only one observation. V is TRBV5-1 and J is TRBJ2-3, with D possibly TRBD2 on 5 matching bases. CDR1 is SGHRS, CDR2 YFSETQ, per germline. Trimming pared 4 bases from V and 3 bases from J, leaving 9 bases between. CDR3 length: 13 residues. The CDR3 sequence: CASSNEGTDTQYF. As DNA, the CDR3 is TGCGCCAGCAGCAACGAGGGTACAGATACGCAGTATTTT.

On this clone itself: At one boundary the junction diverges from the germline segment, which might be a read error. The gene calls are TRBV5-4 and TRBJ2-3; TRBD2 matches at 12 bases. Germline V gene sequence: CDR1 SGHNT, CDR2 YYREEE (reference sequence). CDR3 size: 17 residues. CDR3 sequence reads: CASIPSGGGYSKDTQYF. In DNA, the CDR3 is TGTGCCAGCATCCCTAGCGGGGGGGGATATAGCAAAGATACGCAGTATTTT. Drawing the rest from reference TRBV5-4 and TRBJ2-3, the complete variable domain is ETGVTQSPTHLIKTRGQQVTLRCSSQSGHNTVSWYQQALGQGPQFIFQYYREEENGRGNFPPRFSGLQFPNYSSELNVNALELDDSALYLCASIPSGGGYSKDTQYFGPGTRLTVL.

This chain connects TRBV7-8 to TRBJ2-5; 7 positions match TRBD2. The germline V gene encodes CDR1 SGHVS and CDR2 FQNEAQ. Trimming at V came to 5 bases and at J to 0 bases, leaving 6 bases not matched to a gene. The CDR3 is 15 residues long. CDR3 in DNA: TGTGCCAGCAGCCCCCTTGGGGGGGACCAAGAGACCCAGTACTTC. It yields the protein CASSPLGGDQETQYF.